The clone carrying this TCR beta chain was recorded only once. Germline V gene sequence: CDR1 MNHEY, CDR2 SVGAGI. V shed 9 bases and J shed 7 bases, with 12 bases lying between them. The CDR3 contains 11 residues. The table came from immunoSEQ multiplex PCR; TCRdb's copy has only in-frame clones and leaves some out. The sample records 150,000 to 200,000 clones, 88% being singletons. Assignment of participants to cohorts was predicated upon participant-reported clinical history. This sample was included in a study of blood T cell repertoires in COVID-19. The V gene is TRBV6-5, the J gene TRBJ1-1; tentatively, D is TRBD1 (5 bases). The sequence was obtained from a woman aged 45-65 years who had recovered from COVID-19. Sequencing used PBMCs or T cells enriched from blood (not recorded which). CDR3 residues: CASGGASEAFF. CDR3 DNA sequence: TGTGCCAGTGGTGGGGCAAGTGAAGCTTTCTTT.